Listed below are T cell receptor beta chains from one sample, sequenced in a study of blood T cell repertoires in COVID-19. Assay: immunoSEQ multiplex PCR; the TCRdb copy retains only in-frame clones and omits some. Here the sample spans roughly 400,000 clones, approximately 90% being singletons. Sample: PBMCs or T cells enriched from blood (not recorded which). Receptors were obtained from a woman under 30 who had been exposed to COVID-19. Each CDR3 is given with its conserved first and last residue. D genes are given only for firm matches. Not every row has a clone size; where given, it reads once, few, many or a size class.

CDR3 DNA: TGTGCCAGCTCATCAGGGGGGCAGAGTGGGGACGAGCAGTACTTC; CDR3 protein: CASSSGGQSGDEQYF; D gene: -; J gene: TRBJ2-7; V gene: TRBV18; clone size: -
CDR3 DNA: TGTGCCTGGAGTGTCCGGACAGGGGGGATGGAGACCCAGTACTTC; CDR3 protein: CAWSVRTGGMETQYF; D gene: TRBD1; J gene: TRBJ2-5; V gene: TRBV30; clone size: -
CDR3 DNA: TGTGCCAGCAGTTTTAGTTTGGGAGTGGGCTACACCTTC; CDR3 protein: CASSFSLGVGYTF; D gene: -; J gene: TRBJ1-2; V gene: TRBV12-3/TRBV12-4; clone size: few
CDR3 DNA: TGTGCCAGTAGTTGGACAGGGGCTAGGAATCAGCCCCAGCATTTT; CDR3 protein: CASSWTGARNQPQHF; D gene: TRBD1; J gene: TRBJ1-5; V gene: TRBV19; clone size: -
CDR3 DNA: TGTGCCAGCAGTGAATCTAGCGGCTACGAGCAGTACTTC; CDR3 protein: CASSESSGYEQYF; D gene: TRBD2; J gene: TRBJ2-7; V gene: TRBV6-1; clone size: -
CDR3 DNA: TGTGCCTGGACCGGACACCCAAGCTCCTACGAGCAGTACTTC; CDR3 protein: CAWTGHPSSYEQYF; D gene: -; J gene: TRBJ2-7; V gene: TRBV30; clone size: many
CDR3 DNA: TGTGCCAGCAGCCAAGACAGGAAGACCCAGTACTTC; CDR3 protein: CASSQDRKTQYF; D gene: -; J gene: TRBJ2-5; V gene: TRBV4-2; clone size: -
CDR3 DNA: TGTGCCAGCAGCCAAGTGCGCGACAGGCTGTTTTTT; CDR3 protein: CASSQVRDRLFF; D gene: -; J gene: TRBJ2-2; V gene: TRBV4-2; clone size: -
CDR3 DNA: TGTGCCAGCAGCCAAGATAGTCGGGTTGGTTCACCCCTCCACTTT; CDR3 protein: CASSQDSRVGSPLHF; D gene: -; J gene: TRBJ1-6; V gene: TRBV3-1/TRBV3-2; clone size: few
CDR3 DNA: TGTGCCAGCAGCTTGCAGAATCAGCCCCAGCATTTT; CDR3 protein: CASSLQNQPQHF; D gene: -; J gene: TRBJ1-5; V gene: TRBV7-8; clone size: -
CDR3 DNA: TGTGCCAGTAGTAGTGGCACCACTGAAGCTTTCTTT; CDR3 protein: CASSSGTTEAFF; D gene: -; J gene: TRBJ1-1; V gene: TRBV19; clone size: once
CDR3 DNA: TGTGCCAGTAGTATACTCGAGTGGAACACCGGGGAGCTGTTTTTT; CDR3 protein: CASSILEWNTGELFF; D gene: -; J gene: TRBJ2-2; V gene: TRBV19; clone size: -
CDR3 DNA: TGTGCCAGCAGCCTAGCGGGAGTGGAGGAGCAGTACTTC; CDR3 protein: CASSLAGVEEQYF; D gene: TRBD2; J gene: TRBJ2-7; V gene: TRBV7-9; clone size: -
CDR3 DNA: TGCGCCAGCAGCTTGGAGCCTAACTCCTACAATGAGCAGTTCTTC; CDR3 protein: CASSLEPNSYNEQFF; D gene: -; J gene: TRBJ2-1; V gene: TRBV5-1; clone size: few
CDR3 DNA: TGTGCCAGCAGCCAATCCAGGGCGAACACTGAAGCTTTCTTT; CDR3 protein: CASSQSRANTEAFF; D gene: -; J gene: TRBJ1-1; V gene: TRBV14; clone size: -
CDR3 DNA: TGTGCCAGCAGTTCGACAGGGGCCCGCAATCAGCCCCAGCATTTT; CDR3 protein: CASSSTGARNQPQHF; D gene: TRBD1; J gene: TRBJ1-5; V gene: TRBV28; clone size: -
CDR3 DNA: TGTGCCAGCAGGTTGGACTTCTTCACAGATACGCAGTATTTT; CDR3 protein: CASRLDFFTDTQYF; D gene: -; J gene: TRBJ2-3; V gene: TRBV27; clone size: -
CDR3 DNA: TGTGCCAGCAGCTTTACTAGCGGGGGAGGGGAGACCCAGTACTTC; CDR3 protein: CASSFTSGGGETQYF; D gene: TRBD2; J gene: TRBJ2-5; V gene: TRBV11-2; clone size: -
CDR3 DNA: TGTGCCAGCAGCAAAGTCGACGTCGTTTATGGAGGGAACACTGAAGCTTTCTTT; CDR3 protein: CASSKVDVVYGGNTEAFF; D gene: -; J gene: TRBJ1-1; V gene: TRBV21-1; clone size: once
CDR3 DNA: TGTGCCAGCAGCCAAGAGGGGACAGGCGGCAATCAGCCCCAGCATTTT; CDR3 protein: CASSQEGTGGNQPQHF; D gene: TRBD1; J gene: TRBJ1-5; V gene: TRBV4-2; clone size: -
CDR3 DNA: TGTGCCACCTTGGCCCCCACCTACGAGCAGTACTTC; CDR3 protein: CATLAPTYEQYF; D gene: -; J gene: TRBJ2-7; V gene: TRBV12-3/TRBV12-4; clone size: -
CDR3 DNA: TGCGCCAGCAGCTTGGGACAGGGCGACGGCACTGAAGCTTTCTTT; CDR3 protein: CASSLGQGDGTEAFF; D gene: TRBD1; J gene: TRBJ1-1; V gene: TRBV5-1; clone size: -
CDR3 DNA: TGTGCCAGCAGTTTAATTGGTGACGGGGAGCAGTACTTC; CDR3 protein: CASSLIGDGEQYF; D gene: -; J gene: TRBJ2-7; V gene: TRBV27; clone size: -
CDR3 DNA: TGTGCCAGCAGTTTAGGGGACAGTACCTACGAGCAGTACTTC; CDR3 protein: CASSLGDSTYEQYF; D gene: TRBD1; J gene: TRBJ2-7; V gene: TRBV27; clone size: few
CDR3 DNA: TGTGCCAGCAGCAAAGCGCCCGGACAGGGCGCGGAGACCCAGTACTTC; CDR3 protein: CASSKAPGQGAETQYF; D gene: -; J gene: TRBJ2-5; V gene: TRBV21-1; clone size: -
CDR3 DNA: TGCAGCGTAGAAGACGGCTCCTACGAGCAGTACTTC; CDR3 protein: CSVEDGSYEQYF; D gene: -; J gene: TRBJ2-7; V gene: TRBV29-1; clone size: few
CDR3 DNA: TGCGCCAGCAGCCAGCTCGGACAGGGGCGAACTTATGAGCAGTTCTTC; CDR3 protein: CASSQLGQGRTYEQFF; D gene: TRBD1; J gene: TRBJ2-1; V gene: TRBV4-1; clone size: -
CDR3 DNA: TGCGCCAGCAGCCCGGGACAGGGTTTAATCTACGAGCAGTACTTC; CDR3 protein: CASSPGQGLIYEQYF; D gene: TRBD1; J gene: TRBJ2-7; V gene: TRBV4-1; clone size: few
CDR3 DNA: TGTGCCAGCTCACCAAACAGGGCCTACGAGCAGTACTTC; CDR3 protein: CASSPNRAYEQYF; D gene: -; J gene: TRBJ2-7; V gene: TRBV18; clone size: -
CDR3 DNA: TGTGCCTGGAGGAACAGGGGTATTGAAGCTTTCTTT; CDR3 protein: CAWRNRGIEAFF; D gene: TRBD1; J gene: TRBJ1-1; V gene: TRBV30; clone size: -
CDR3 DNA: TGTGCCATTCAGGGGATCAGCAATCAGCCCCAGCATTTT; CDR3 protein: CAIQGISNQPQHF; D gene: -; J gene: TRBJ1-5; V gene: TRBV10-3; clone size: -
CDR3 DNA: TGTGCCATCAGCTTCCAGGGTTCTGGAAACACCATATATTTT; CDR3 protein: CAISFQGSGNTIYF; D gene: -; J gene: TRBJ1-3; V gene: TRBV10-3; clone size: -
CDR3 DNA: TGTGCCAGCAGCCCAATGGGACAGGGGGACACTGAAGCTTTCTTT; CDR3 protein: CASSPMGQGDTEAFF; D gene: TRBD1; J gene: TRBJ1-1; V gene: TRBV7-6; clone size: once
CDR3 DNA: TGTGCCAGCAGTTCTGCGGACTCTGGAAACACCATATATTTT; CDR3 protein: CASSSADSGNTIYF; D gene: -; J gene: TRBJ1-3; V gene: TRBV28; clone size: few
CDR3 DNA: TGTGCCAGCAGCCCTCGTGAAGCAATGAACACTGAAGCTTTCTTT; CDR3 protein: CASSPREAMNTEAFF; D gene: -; J gene: TRBJ1-1; V gene: TRBV2; clone size: once
CDR3 DNA: TGTGCCAGCAGTAATAAGGGGTCTAATCAGCCCCAGCATTTT; CDR3 protein: CASSNKGSNQPQHF; D gene: -; J gene: TRBJ1-5; V gene: TRBV28; clone size: -
CDR3 DNA: TGTGCCAGCAGCCAAGATTTAGCCGTCCGAAACTATGGCTACACCTTC; CDR3 protein: CASSQDLAVRNYGYTF; D gene: -; J gene: TRBJ1-2; V gene: TRBV3-1/TRBV3-2; clone size: -
CDR3 DNA: TGTGCCACCAGTGATTTGCATCCGACAGGGCCCTCCTACGAGCAGTACTTC; CDR3 protein: CATSDLHPTGPSYEQYF; D gene: TRBD1; J gene: TRBJ2-7; V gene: TRBV24-1; clone size: -
CDR3 DNA: TGTGCCAGCAGCTTCCCAGGGTCCCAAGAGACCCAGTACTTC; CDR3 protein: CASSFPGSQETQYF; D gene: -; J gene: TRBJ2-5; V gene: TRBV5-6; clone size: -
CDR3 DNA: TGCAGCGCGACGCAGGAGACTAGCGGGCGATCCTACAATGAGCAGTTCTTC; CDR3 protein: CSATQETSGRSYNEQFF; D gene: TRBD2; J gene: TRBJ2-1; V gene: TRBV29-1; clone size: -
CDR3 DNA: TGTGCCAGCAGTTTGCCCCGACTAGATCGGAACATTCAGTACTTC; CDR3 protein: CASSLPRLDRNIQYF; D gene: -; J gene: TRBJ2-4; V gene: TRBV28; clone size: once
CDR3 DNA: TGCGCCAGCAGCCAAGATTATCTACAGGGGTGGTATGGCTACACCTTC; CDR3 protein: CASSQDYLQGWYGYTF; D gene: TRBD1; J gene: TRBJ1-2; V gene: TRBV4-3; clone size: -
CDR3 DNA: TGCGCCAGCAAAACAGGGGACCCGCCACATGAGCAGTTCTTC; CDR3 protein: CASKTGDPPHEQFF; D gene: TRBD1; J gene: TRBJ2-1; V gene: TRBV5-1; clone size: -
CDR3 DNA: TGTGCCAGCAGTTTAATGGGAGGGGGGGAAAAACTGTTTTTT; CDR3 protein: CASSLMGGGEKLFF; D gene: -; J gene: TRBJ1-4; V gene: TRBV27; clone size: -
CDR3 DNA: TGTGCCAGCAGTGAATATTCAGGAATGGTGGAAGCTTTCTTT; CDR3 protein: CASSEYSGMVEAFF; D gene: -; J gene: TRBJ1-1; V gene: TRBV25-1; clone size: -
CDR3 DNA: TGTGCCAGCGAGGAGTGGGGGCTAGCGAACACTGAAGCTTTCTTT; CDR3 protein: CASEEWGLANTEAFF; D gene: -; J gene: TRBJ1-1; V gene: TRBV7-8; clone size: -
CDR3 DNA: TGTGCCAGCAGCGTACACTACTCTGGAAACACCATATATTTT; CDR3 protein: CASSVHYSGNTIYF; D gene: -; J gene: TRBJ1-3; V gene: TRBV9; clone size: -
CDR3 DNA: TGTGCCAGCAGCTTAGCGAGGAGACTAGCGGGAGAGCAGTATTTT; CDR3 protein: CASSLARRLAGEQYF; D gene: TRBD2; J gene: TRBJ2-3; V gene: TRBV11-1; clone size: -
CDR3 DNA: TGTGCCAGCAGCCCAAACCCAGGGGACAGGTACTCCGGGGAGCTGTTTTTT; CDR3 protein: CASSPNPGDRYSGELFF; D gene: TRBD1; J gene: TRBJ2-2; V gene: TRBV7-2; clone size: few
CDR3 DNA: TGTGCCAGCAGTTCCCAGGGGGCCCAGCCCCAGCATTTT; CDR3 protein: CASSSQGAQPQHF; D gene: TRBD1; J gene: TRBJ1-5; V gene: TRBV12-3/TRBV12-4; clone size: -
CDR3 DNA: TGTGCCTGGAGATTTAAGACAGGGCGGAACACTGAAGCTTTCTTT; CDR3 protein: CAWRFKTGRNTEAFF; D gene: TRBD1; J gene: TRBJ1-1; V gene: TRBV30; clone size: -